These T cell receptor beta chains were read from a single sample in a study of CD8 T cells in Susac syndrome. Each CDR3 protein gets one entry after TCRdb re-called the immunoSEQ multiplex PCR reads with MiXCR. The sample shows hundreds of thousands of distinct CDR3 sequences, 92% of them seen only once. Source material: CD8+ T cells from PBMCs. The receptor source for this set is a human donor with multiple sclerosis. Both conserved end residues are part of each CDR3. D genes are given only for firm matches. Size values are once, few and many counts, or a class for expanded clones, and some rows have none.

abundance: once
d_gene: TRBD1
j_gene: TRBJ2-1
v_gene: TRBV29-1
CDR3nt: TGCAGCGCCGAAACTTTGGTGAACAGGGGGCTAGCCTACAATGAGCAGTTCTTC
CDR3aa: CSAETLVNRGLAYNEQFF

abundance: .
d_gene: TRBD2
j_gene: TRBJ2-1
v_gene: TRBV11-2
CDR3nt: TGTGCCAGCAGCTTAGGGGGAGGGCCGGGTAATGAGCAGTTCTTC
CDR3aa: CASSLGGGPGNEQFF

abundance: .
d_gene: .
j_gene: TRBJ1-2
v_gene: TRBV9
CDR3nt: TGTGCCACCTCGATCCCCCATGGCTACACCTTC
CDR3aa: CATSIPHGYTF

abundance: .
d_gene: .
j_gene: TRBJ2-3
v_gene: TRBV2
CDR3nt: TGTGCCAGCAGTGTAGGGCCGAGGGGGACAGATACGCAGTATTTT
CDR3aa: CASSVGPRGTDTQYF

abundance: .
d_gene: .
j_gene: TRBJ2-7
v_gene: TRBV7-8
CDR3nt: TGTGCCAGCAGCTTAGCGGGGACACCTTCCTACGAGCAGTACTTC
CDR3aa: CASSLAGTPSYEQYF

abundance: .
d_gene: .
j_gene: TRBJ2-5
v_gene: TRBV7-6
CDR3nt: TGTGCCAGCAGCTTAGAGAGGGAGACCCAGTACTTC
CDR3aa: CASSLERETQYF

abundance: once
d_gene: .
j_gene: TRBJ2-5
v_gene: TRBV13
CDR3nt: TGTGCCAGCAGCTGGGGAGGACTCCAAGAGACCCAGTACTTC
CDR3aa: CASSWGGLQETQYF

abundance: .
d_gene: TRBD2
j_gene: TRBJ2-5
v_gene: TRBV24-1
CDR3nt: TGTGCCACCAGTGATTTAATCCTGCCTGGCGGGGGGCCAGAGACCCAGTACTTC
CDR3aa: CATSDLILPGGGPETQYF

abundance: .
d_gene: .
j_gene: TRBJ2-1
v_gene: TRBV21-1
CDR3nt: TGTGCCAGCAGCAAAGGGGTTAGCGGGGGGACTCACAATGAGCAGTTCTTC
CDR3aa: CASSKGVSGGTHNEQFF

abundance: .
d_gene: TRBD1
j_gene: TRBJ1-2
v_gene: TRBV15
CDR3nt: TGTGCCACCAGCAGAGATCAGACAGGGGCTAACTATGGCTACACCTTC
CDR3aa: CATSRDQTGANYGYTF

abundance: .
d_gene: .
j_gene: TRBJ2-1
v_gene: TRBV20-1
CDR3nt: TGCAGTTCCGTGCGGGGGCCATCCTACAATGAGCAGTTCTTC
CDR3aa: CSSVRGPSYNEQFF

abundance: .
d_gene: .
j_gene: TRBJ2-5
v_gene: TRBV5-4
CDR3nt: TGTGCCAGCAGCTTGGACTCTAGCAAGAGGACCCAGTACTTC
CDR3aa: CASSLDSSKRTQYF

abundance: .
d_gene: .
j_gene: TRBJ1-1
v_gene: TRBV4-3
CDR3nt: TGCGCCAGCAGCCAAAGGGAAGGGGGTGAAGCTTTCTTT
CDR3aa: CASSQREGGEAFF

abundance: few
d_gene: TRBD2
j_gene: TRBJ2-1
v_gene: TRBV29-1
CDR3nt: TGCAGCGACGGACTAGCGGGGGGTACCGACAATGAGCAGTTCTTC
CDR3aa: CSDGLAGGTDNEQFF

abundance: .
d_gene: TRBD2
j_gene: TRBJ2-7
v_gene: TRBV7-2
CDR3nt: TGTGCCAGCAGCTTATATGGGCTAGCGGGAGGTGGTTCCTACGAGCAGTACTTC
CDR3aa: CASSLYGLAGGGSYEQYF

abundance: .
d_gene: TRBD1
j_gene: TRBJ2-2
v_gene: TRBV12-3/TRBV12-4
CDR3nt: TGTGCCAGCAGTACCCCCCGGGACAGACCGAACACCGGGGAGCTGTTTTTT
CDR3aa: CASSTPRDRPNTGELFF

abundance: .
d_gene: TRBD1
j_gene: TRBJ2-7
v_gene: TRBV9
CDR3nt: TGTGCCAGCAGCGCGGGGACAGGGACCCACGAGCAGTACTTC
CDR3aa: CASSAGTGTHEQYF

abundance: once
d_gene: TRBD1
j_gene: TRBJ2-1
v_gene: TRBV7-8
CDR3nt: TGTGCCAGCAGTACGGGACAGGGGGAGTCTCTATTGAATGAGCAGTTCTTC
CDR3aa: CASSTGQGESLLNEQFF

abundance: .
d_gene: TRBD1
j_gene: TRBJ2-7
v_gene: TRBV2
CDR3nt: TGTGCCAGCAAAACGGGACAGCCCTCCTTCTACGAGCAGTACTTC
CDR3aa: CASKTGQPSFYEQYF

abundance: .
d_gene: .
j_gene: TRBJ2-1
v_gene: TRBV9
CDR3nt: TGTGCCAGCAGCCCCCACGGAGCAAGCTACAATGAGCAGTTCTTC
CDR3aa: CASSPHGASYNEQFF

abundance: .
d_gene: .
j_gene: TRBJ1-5
v_gene: TRBV13
CDR3nt: TGTGCCAGCAGCTTAGGGGGCACCAAAAATCAGCCCCAGCATTTT
CDR3aa: CASSLGGTKNQPQHF

abundance: .
d_gene: .
j_gene: TRBJ1-1
v_gene: TRBV5-1
CDR3nt: TGCGCCAGCAGCGCAGATCGGAGACAGGCCGACACTGAAGCTTTCTTT
CDR3aa: CASSADRRQADTEAFF

abundance: once
d_gene: TRBD1
j_gene: TRBJ2-1
v_gene: TRBV15
CDR3nt: TGTGCCACCAGCAGAGTCGGACAGGGTGACAATGAGCACTTCTTC
CDR3aa: CATSRVGQGDNEHFF

abundance: .
d_gene: .
j_gene: TRBJ2-5
v_gene: TRBV10-2
CDR3nt: TGCGCCAGCAGTGAGGGGGGGGGCTTCGAGACCCAGTACTTC
CDR3aa: CASSEGGGFETQYF

abundance: .
d_gene: .
j_gene: TRBJ2-3
v_gene: TRBV6-5
CDR3nt: TGTGCCAGCAGTTACTCGGTCCGAGGAGAGGGCCCAGATACGCAGTATTTT
CDR3aa: CASSYSVRGEGPDTQYF

abundance: .
d_gene: .
j_gene: TRBJ1-2
v_gene: TRBV4-1
CDR3nt: TGCGCCAGCAGCAGTGGGGTCTCAGCTAACTATGGCTACACCTTC
CDR3aa: CASSSGVSANYGYTF

abundance: .
d_gene: .
j_gene: TRBJ2-3
v_gene: TRBV6-5
CDR3nt: TGTGACAGCAGTCCAACTAGGGATACGCAGTATTTT
CDR3aa: CDSSPTRDTQYF

abundance: .
d_gene: .
j_gene: TRBJ2-1
v_gene: TRBV20-1
CDR3nt: TGCAGTGCTAGAACTCCCAACTACAATGAGCAGTTCTTC
CDR3aa: CSARTPNYNEQFF

abundance: .
d_gene: TRBD1
j_gene: TRBJ2-1
v_gene: TRBV30
CDR3nt: TGTGCCTGGGCCGACAGGGGACATGAGCAGTTCTTC
CDR3aa: CAWADRGHEQFF

abundance: .
d_gene: .
j_gene: TRBJ1-1
v_gene: TRBV7-9
CDR3nt: TGTGCCAGCCTATCGGGACGGGTTATACTCCGCACTGAAGCTTTCTTT
CDR3aa: CASLSGRVILRTEAFF

abundance: .
d_gene: .
j_gene: TRBJ2-7
v_gene: TRBV12-3/TRBV12-4
CDR3nt: TGTGCCAGCAACGACTGGGGGGCTAGCTACGAGCAGTACTTC
CDR3aa: CASNDWGASYEQYF

abundance: .
d_gene: .
j_gene: TRBJ2-3
v_gene: TRBV24-1
CDR3nt: TGTGCCACCAGCCCTAGACAGTCAGATACGCAGTATTTT
CDR3aa: CATSPRQSDTQYF

abundance: .
d_gene: .
j_gene: TRBJ2-7
v_gene: TRBV7-9
CDR3nt: TGTGCCAGCAGCTTAACACAGCCCCCCTACGAGCAGTACTTC
CDR3aa: CASSLTQPPYEQYF

abundance: once
d_gene: .
j_gene: TRBJ2-1
v_gene: TRBV29-1
CDR3nt: TGCAGCGTACGGGCAACCAACAATGAGCAGTTCTTC
CDR3aa: CSVRATNNEQFF

abundance: .
d_gene: TRBD1
j_gene: TRBJ2-7
v_gene: TRBV12-5
CDR3nt: TGTGCTAGTGAGGGACAGGAAATTTACGAGCAGTACTTC
CDR3aa: CASEGQEIYEQYF

abundance: .
d_gene: .
j_gene: TRBJ2-2
v_gene: TRBV4-1
CDR3nt: TGCGCCAGCAGCCAAGATGTTTTTAATACCGGGGAGCTGTTTTTT
CDR3aa: CASSQDVFNTGELFF

abundance: .
d_gene: TRBD2
j_gene: TRBJ2-5
v_gene: TRBV12-3/TRBV12-4
CDR3nt: TGTGCCAGCAGTAGAGCGAGCGGGGCCCAAGAGACCCAGTACTTC
CDR3aa: CASSRASGAQETQYF

abundance: .
d_gene: .
j_gene: TRBJ1-1
v_gene: TRBV15
CDR3nt: TGTGCCACCAGCAGAGATACGGGGCGGAACACTGAAGCTTTCTTT
CDR3aa: CATSRDTGRNTEAFF

abundance: .
d_gene: .
j_gene: TRBJ2-7
v_gene: TRBV6-2/TRBV6-3
CDR3nt: TGTGCCAGCAGTTACTCGACCGGGTATGGCGAGCAGTACTTC
CDR3aa: CASSYSTGYGEQYF

abundance: .
d_gene: TRBD2
j_gene: TRBJ2-2
v_gene: TRBV10-2
CDR3nt: TGCGCCAGCAGTGACTTTGGTGGTAGCGGGGGAGCGAACACCGGGGAGCTGTTTTTT
CDR3aa: CASSDFGGSGGANTGELFF

abundance: few
d_gene: .
j_gene: TRBJ2-7
v_gene: TRBV11-1
CDR3nt: TGTGCCAGCAGCTTAGAGGACGGCTACGAGCAGTACTTC
CDR3aa: CASSLEDGYEQYF

abundance: once
d_gene: .
j_gene: TRBJ1-6
v_gene: TRBV27
CDR3nt: TGTGCCAGCAGCATAGTGGGGGATAGGGCCTATAATTCACCCCTCCACTTT
CDR3aa: CASSIVGDRAYNSPLHF

abundance: once
d_gene: .
j_gene: TRBJ2-5
v_gene: TRBV12-3/TRBV12-4
CDR3nt: TGTGCCAGCAGTCTCGGTCCCGGCGGGCGAGAGACCCAGTACTTC
CDR3aa: CASSLGPGGRETQYF

abundance: few
d_gene: .
j_gene: TRBJ1-1
v_gene: TRBV19
CDR3nt: TGTGCCAGTAGTCCCGGGACTGAAGCTTTCTTT
CDR3aa: CASSPGTEAFF

abundance: .
d_gene: .
j_gene: TRBJ1-2
v_gene: TRBV29-1
CDR3nt: TGCAGCGTTGAATCCGGGACCCAAAGCTACACCTTC
CDR3aa: CSVESGTQSYTF

abundance: .
d_gene: .
j_gene: TRBJ2-3
v_gene: TRBV5-1
CDR3nt: TGCGCCAGCAGCTTGGAGCTCCAGCAGGGCACAGATACGCAGTATTTT
CDR3aa: CASSLELQQGTDTQYF

abundance: .
d_gene: .
j_gene: TRBJ2-1
v_gene: TRBV27
CDR3nt: TGTGCCAGCAGTGTACAGGAGTCCTCCTACAATGAGCAGTTCTTC
CDR3aa: CASSVQESSYNEQFF

abundance: .
d_gene: TRBD2
j_gene: TRBJ2-1
v_gene: TRBV9
CDR3nt: TGTGCCAGCAGCGTAGCTACGGCGGGGGGCTATGAGCAGTTCTTC
CDR3aa: CASSVATAGGYEQFF

abundance: .
d_gene: .
j_gene: TRBJ2-3
v_gene: TRBV11-2
CDR3nt: TGTGCCAGCAGCCCATCGTGGGGGCTCACAGATACGCAGTATTTT
CDR3aa: CASSPSWGLTDTQYF

abundance: few
d_gene: TRBD2
j_gene: TRBJ2-7
v_gene: TRBV3-1
CDR3nt: TGTGCCAGCAGCCAAGGTCTAGCGGGAGTTTACGAGCAGTACTTC
CDR3aa: CASSQGLAGVYEQYF

abundance: .
d_gene: .
j_gene: TRBJ1-4
v_gene: TRBV19
CDR3nt: TGTGCCAGTACCCCGGCCGGGGGGACAACTAATGAAAAACTGTTTTTT
CDR3aa: CASTPAGGTTNEKLFF

abundance: .
d_gene: .
j_gene: TRBJ2-1
v_gene: TRBV27
CDR3nt: TGTGCCAGCAGTTGGGCGTGGGGGAAGGAGCAGTTCTTC
CDR3aa: CASSWAWGKEQFF